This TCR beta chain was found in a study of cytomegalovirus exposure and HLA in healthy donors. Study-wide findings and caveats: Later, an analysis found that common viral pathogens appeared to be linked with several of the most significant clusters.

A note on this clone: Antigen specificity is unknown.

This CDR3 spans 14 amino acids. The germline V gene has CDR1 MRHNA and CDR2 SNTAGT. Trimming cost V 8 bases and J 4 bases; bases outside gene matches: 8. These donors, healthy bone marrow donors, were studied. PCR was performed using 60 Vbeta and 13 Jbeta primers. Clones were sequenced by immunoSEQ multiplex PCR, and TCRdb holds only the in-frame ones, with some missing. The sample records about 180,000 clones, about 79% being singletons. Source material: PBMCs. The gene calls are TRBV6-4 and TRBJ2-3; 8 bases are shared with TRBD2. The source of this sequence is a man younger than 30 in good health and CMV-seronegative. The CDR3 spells CASAAAGVADTQYF. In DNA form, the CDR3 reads TGTGCCAGCGCCGCAGCGGGGGTGGCAGATACGCAGTATTTT.